This T cell receptor (beta chain) was profiled in a study of tumor-infiltrating lymphocytes in primary liver carcinoma. As regards this clonotype: The missing conserved phenylalanine or tryptophan at the end of this CDR3 makes a read error likely.

The CDR3 length is 15 residues. Germline-derived CDR1 and CDR2 are MNHNS and SASEGT. Total RNA amounting to 500 ng was the source from which TCR beta cDNA was made with a constant-region primer. TCR beta libraries came from three nested multiplex PCR rounds using slightly modified ARM-PCR. TRBV1-TRBV30 forward primers paired with a C-beta reverse primer drove the first two PCR rounds, around 10 cycles each. Each CDR3 protein gets one entry after TCRdb re-called the multiplex PCR reads with MiXCR. The table includes roughly 190,000 distinct CDR3 sequences, around four fifths detected once. Both RNA and DNA were isolated together from about 20-30 mg of bulk tissue that had not been sorted.

The sequenced sample consisted of tumor tissue from primary liver carcinoma. This rearrangement joins TRBV6-1 to TRBJ2-2; D unclear. The receptor's source is a man aged 40-55 years with primary liver carcinoma and hepatitis B virus infection. The CDR3 DNA follows: TGTGCCAACAGTGAAGCGACATTCGGGACCGGGGAGCTGTTTATT. This gives the protein CANSEATFGTGELFI.